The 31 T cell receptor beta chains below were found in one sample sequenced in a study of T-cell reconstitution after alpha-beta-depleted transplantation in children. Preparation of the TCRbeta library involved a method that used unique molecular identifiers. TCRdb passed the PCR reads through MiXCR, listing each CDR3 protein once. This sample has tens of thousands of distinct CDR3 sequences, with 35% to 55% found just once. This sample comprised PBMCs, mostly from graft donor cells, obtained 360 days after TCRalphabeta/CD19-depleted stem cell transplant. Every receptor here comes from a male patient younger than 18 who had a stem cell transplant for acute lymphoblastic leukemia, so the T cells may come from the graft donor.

The CDR3 nucleotides read TGTGCCAGCAGACTAGGGGCGAGCGGTAGCGGGTCTCACAATGAGCAGTTCTTC. Protein: CASRLGASGSGSHNEQFF. This sequence joins TRBV11-2 and TRBJ2-1, with 7 bases that match TRBD2. This CDR3 is built from 18 residues. Trimming at V came to 6 bases and at J to 5 bases, leaving 19 bases not matched to a gene. CDR1 and CDR2 (germline): SGHAT, FQNNGV.

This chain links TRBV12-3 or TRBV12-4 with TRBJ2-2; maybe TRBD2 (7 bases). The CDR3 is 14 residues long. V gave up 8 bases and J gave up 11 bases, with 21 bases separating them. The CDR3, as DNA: TGTGCCAGCTCAATCGGGGAGGGGGGCTCCGAGCTGTTTTTT. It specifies CASSIGEGGSELFF.

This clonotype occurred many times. The CDR3 DNA is TGCAGTGCTAGTATAGCGGCGACAGATACGCAGTATTTT. Encoded protein: CSASIAATDTQYF. The J gene is TRBJ2-3, the V gene TRBV20-1; perhaps TRBD2 as D (6 bases). Trimming cost V 3 bases and J 3 bases, with 10 bases left between them. CDR3 length equals 13 residues. CDR1 and CDR2 (germline): DFQATT, SNEGSKA (reference sequence).

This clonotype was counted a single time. Here the CDR3 reads CASSPRWEGSYLETQYF. CDR3 in DNA: TGTGCCAGCAGCCCGCGATGGGAGGGAAGCTACCTAGAGACCCAGTACTTC. This chain joins TRBV7-6 and TRBJ2-5; 7 nucleotides align to TRBD2. Germline V CDR1 and CDR2: SGHVS, FNYEAQ. CDR3 size: 17 residues. J was trimmed by 4 bases and V by 5 bases; bases with no gene match: 16. The whole variable domain, remainder taken from reference TRBV7-6 and TRBJ2-5, is GAGVSQSPRYKVTKRGQDVALRCDPISGHVSLYWYRQALGQGPEFLTYFNYEAQQDKSGLPNDRFSAERPEGSISTLTIQRTEQRDSAMYRCASSPRWEGSYLETQYFGPGTRLLVL.

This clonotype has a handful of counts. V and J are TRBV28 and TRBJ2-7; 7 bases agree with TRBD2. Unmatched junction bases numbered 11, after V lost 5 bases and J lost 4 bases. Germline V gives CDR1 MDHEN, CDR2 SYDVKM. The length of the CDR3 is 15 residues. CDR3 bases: TGTGCCAGCAGTCTAAGAACGGGGGGACGGTACGAGCAGTACTTC. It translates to CASSLRTGGRYEQYF.

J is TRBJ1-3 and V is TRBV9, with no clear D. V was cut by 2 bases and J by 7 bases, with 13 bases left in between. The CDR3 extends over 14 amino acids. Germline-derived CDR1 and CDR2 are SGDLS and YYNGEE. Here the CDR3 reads CASSVAAQGNTIYF. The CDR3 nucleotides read TGTGCCAGCAGCGTGGCAGCTCAAGGGAACACCATATATTTT.

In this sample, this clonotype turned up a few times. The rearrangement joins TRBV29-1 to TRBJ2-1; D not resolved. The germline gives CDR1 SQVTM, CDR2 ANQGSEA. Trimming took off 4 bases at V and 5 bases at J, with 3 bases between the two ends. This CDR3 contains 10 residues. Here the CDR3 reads CSVGDNEQFF. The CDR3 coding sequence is TGCAGCGTTGGAGACAATGAGCAGTTCTTC.

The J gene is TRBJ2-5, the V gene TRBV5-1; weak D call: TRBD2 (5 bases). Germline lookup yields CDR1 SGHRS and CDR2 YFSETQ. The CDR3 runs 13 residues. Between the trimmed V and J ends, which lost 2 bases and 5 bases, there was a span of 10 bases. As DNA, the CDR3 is TGCGCCAGCAGCTTTGACCGGAGGGAGACCCAGTACTTC. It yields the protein CASSFDRRETQYF.

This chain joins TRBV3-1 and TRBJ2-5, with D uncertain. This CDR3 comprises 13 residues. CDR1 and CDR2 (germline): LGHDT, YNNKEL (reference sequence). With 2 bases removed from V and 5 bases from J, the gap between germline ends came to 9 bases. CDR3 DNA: TGTGCCAGCAGCCAATCCCTCGGGGAGACCCAGTACTTC. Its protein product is CASSQSLGETQYF.

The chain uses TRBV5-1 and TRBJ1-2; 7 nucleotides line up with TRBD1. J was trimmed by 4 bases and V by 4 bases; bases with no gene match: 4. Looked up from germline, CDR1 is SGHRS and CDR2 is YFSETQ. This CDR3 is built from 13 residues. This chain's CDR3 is CASSLDRVYGYTF. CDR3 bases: TGCGCCAGCAGCCTCGACAGGGTCTATGGCTACACCTTC.

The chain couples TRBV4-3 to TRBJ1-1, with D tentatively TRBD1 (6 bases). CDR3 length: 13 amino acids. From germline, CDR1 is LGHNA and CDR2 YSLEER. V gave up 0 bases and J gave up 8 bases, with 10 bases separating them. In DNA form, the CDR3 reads TGCGCCAGCAGCCAAGATTGGGGACACGAAGCTTTCTTT. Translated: CASSQDWGHEAFF.

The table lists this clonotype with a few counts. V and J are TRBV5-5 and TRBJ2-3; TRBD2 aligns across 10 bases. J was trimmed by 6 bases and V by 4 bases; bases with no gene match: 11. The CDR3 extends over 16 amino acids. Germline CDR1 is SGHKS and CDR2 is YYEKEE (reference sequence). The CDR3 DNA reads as TGTGCCAGCAGCCAGGGAGCGGGAGGGATGTTGGATACGCAGTATTTT. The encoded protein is CASSQGAGGMLDTQYF. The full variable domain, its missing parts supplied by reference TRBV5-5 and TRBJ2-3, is DAGVTQSPTHLIKTRGQQVTLRCSPISGHKSVSWYQQVLGQGPQFIFQYYEKEERGRGNFPDRFSARQFPNYSSELNVNALLLGDSALYLCASSQGAGGMLDTQYFGPGTRLTVL.

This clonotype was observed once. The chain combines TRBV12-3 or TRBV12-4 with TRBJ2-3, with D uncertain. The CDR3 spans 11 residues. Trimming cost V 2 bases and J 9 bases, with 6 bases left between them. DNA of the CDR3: TGTGCCAGCAGTTTAAAAGACACGCAGTATTTT. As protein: CASSLKDTQYF.

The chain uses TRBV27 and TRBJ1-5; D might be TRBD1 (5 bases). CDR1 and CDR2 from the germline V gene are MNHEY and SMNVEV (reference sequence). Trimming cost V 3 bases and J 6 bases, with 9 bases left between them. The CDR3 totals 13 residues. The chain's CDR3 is CASSFGGGQPQHF. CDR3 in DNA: TGTGCCAGCAGTTTCGGGGGGGGTCAGCCCCAGCATTTT.

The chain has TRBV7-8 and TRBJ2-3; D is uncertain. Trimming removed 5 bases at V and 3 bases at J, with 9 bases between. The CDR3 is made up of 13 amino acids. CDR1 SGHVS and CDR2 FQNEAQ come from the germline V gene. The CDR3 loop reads CASSPRLTDTQYF. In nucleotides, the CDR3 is TGTGCCAGCAGCCCGAGGTTGACAGATACGCAGTATTTT.

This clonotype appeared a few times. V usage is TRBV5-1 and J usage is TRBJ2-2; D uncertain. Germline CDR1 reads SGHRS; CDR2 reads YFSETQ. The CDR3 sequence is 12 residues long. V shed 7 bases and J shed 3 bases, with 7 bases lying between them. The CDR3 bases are TGCGCCAGCTGGGTGGACACCGGGGAGCTGTTTTTT. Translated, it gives CASWVDTGELFF.

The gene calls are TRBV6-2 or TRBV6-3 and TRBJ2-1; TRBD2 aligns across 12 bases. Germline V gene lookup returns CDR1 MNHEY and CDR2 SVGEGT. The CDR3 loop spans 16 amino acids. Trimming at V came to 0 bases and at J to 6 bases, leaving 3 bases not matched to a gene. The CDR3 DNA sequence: TGTGCCAGCAGTTACTCCCGACTAGCGGGGGTCAATGAGCAGTTCTTC. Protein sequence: CASSYSRLAGVNEQFF.

The CDR3 is CASSLVVEGDTGELFF. In DNA form, the CDR3 reads TGTGCCAGCAGCCTCGTAGTAGAGGGAGACACCGGGGAGCTGTTTTTT. The V call is TRBV11-2, the J call TRBJ2-2, with D maybe TRBD2 (5 bases). Germline V gives CDR1 SGHAT, CDR2 FQNNGV. V was shortened by 5 bases and J by 3 bases, with 16 bases between the two germline ends. The CDR3 extends over 16 amino acids.

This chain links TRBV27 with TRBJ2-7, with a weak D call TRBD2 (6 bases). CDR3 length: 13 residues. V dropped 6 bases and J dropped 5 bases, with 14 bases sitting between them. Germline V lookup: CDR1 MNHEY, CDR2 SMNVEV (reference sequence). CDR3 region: CASSLAAPNEQYF. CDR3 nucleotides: TGTGCCAGCAGCTTAGCGGCACCTAACGAGCAGTACTTC.

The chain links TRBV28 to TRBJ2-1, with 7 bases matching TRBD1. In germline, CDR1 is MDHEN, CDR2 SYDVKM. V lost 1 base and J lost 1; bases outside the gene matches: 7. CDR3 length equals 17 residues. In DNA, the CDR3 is TGTGCCAGCAGTTTATTAACAGGGGTGCGTTCCTACAATGAGCAGTTCTTC. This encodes CASSLLTGVRSYNEQFF.

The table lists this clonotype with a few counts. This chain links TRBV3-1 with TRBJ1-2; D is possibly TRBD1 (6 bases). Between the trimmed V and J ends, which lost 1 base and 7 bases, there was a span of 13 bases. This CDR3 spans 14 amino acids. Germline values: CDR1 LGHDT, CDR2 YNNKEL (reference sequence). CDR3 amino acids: CASSQVHRAGGYTF. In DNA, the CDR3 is TGTGCCAGCAGCCAAGTGCACAGGGCGGGTGGCTACACCTTC.

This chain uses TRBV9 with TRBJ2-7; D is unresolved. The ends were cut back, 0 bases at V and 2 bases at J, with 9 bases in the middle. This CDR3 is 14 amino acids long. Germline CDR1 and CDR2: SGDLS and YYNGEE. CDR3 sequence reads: CASSVESRPYEQYF. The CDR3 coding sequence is TGTGCCAGCAGCGTAGAGTCCCGCCCCTACGAGCAGTACTTC.

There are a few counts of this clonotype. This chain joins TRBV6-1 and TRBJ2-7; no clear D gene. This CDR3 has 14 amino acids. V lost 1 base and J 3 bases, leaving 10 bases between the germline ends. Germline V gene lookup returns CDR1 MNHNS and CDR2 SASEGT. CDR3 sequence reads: CASSEGLLNYEQYF. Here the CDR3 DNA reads TGTGCCAGCAGTGAAGGTCTGCTTAACTACGAGCAGTACTTC.

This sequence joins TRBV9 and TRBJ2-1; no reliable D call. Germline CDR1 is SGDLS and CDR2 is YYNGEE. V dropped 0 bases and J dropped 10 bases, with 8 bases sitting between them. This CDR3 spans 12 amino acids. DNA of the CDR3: TGTGCCAGCAGCGTAGAGGGTCGGGAGCAGTTCTTC. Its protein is CASSVEGREQFF. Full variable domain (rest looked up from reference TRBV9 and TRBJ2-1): DSGVTQTPKHLITATGQRVTLRCSPRSGDLSVYWYQQSLDQGLQFLIQYYNGEERAKGNILERFSAQQFPDLHSELNLSSLELGDSALYFCASSVEGREQFFGPGTRLTVL.

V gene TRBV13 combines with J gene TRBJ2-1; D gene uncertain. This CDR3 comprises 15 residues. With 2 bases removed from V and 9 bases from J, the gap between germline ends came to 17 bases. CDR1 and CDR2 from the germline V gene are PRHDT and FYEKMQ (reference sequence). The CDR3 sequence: CASSLSLQDVIEQFF. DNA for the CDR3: TGTGCCAGCAGCTTATCCCTCCAAGACGTAATTGAGCAGTTCTTC.

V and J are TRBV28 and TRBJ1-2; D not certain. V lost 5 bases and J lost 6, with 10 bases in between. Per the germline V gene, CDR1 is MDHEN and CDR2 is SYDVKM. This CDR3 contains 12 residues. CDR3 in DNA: TGTGCCAGCAGTGTCGAGGGTGATGGCTACACCTTC. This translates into CASSVEGDGYTF.

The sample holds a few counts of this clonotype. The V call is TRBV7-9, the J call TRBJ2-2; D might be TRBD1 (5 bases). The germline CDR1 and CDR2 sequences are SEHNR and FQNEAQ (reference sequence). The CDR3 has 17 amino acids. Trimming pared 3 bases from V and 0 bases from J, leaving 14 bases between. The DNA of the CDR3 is TGTGCCAGCAGCTTCAAGGACACACGATCGAACACCGGGGAGCTGTTTTTT. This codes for CASSFKDTRSNTGELFF.

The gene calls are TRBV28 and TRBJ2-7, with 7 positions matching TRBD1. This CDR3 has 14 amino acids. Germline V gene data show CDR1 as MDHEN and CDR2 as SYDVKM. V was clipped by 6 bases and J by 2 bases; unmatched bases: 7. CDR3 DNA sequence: TGTGCCAGCAGCCCGGGACAGCCACCCTACGAGCAGTACTTC. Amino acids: CASSPGQPPYEQYF. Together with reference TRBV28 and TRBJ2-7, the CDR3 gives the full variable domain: DVKVTQSSRYLVKRTGEKVFLECVQDMDHENMFWYRQDPGLGLRLIYFSYDVKMKEKGDIPEGYSVSREKKERFSLILESASTNQTSMYLCASSPGQPPYEQYFGPGTRLTVT.

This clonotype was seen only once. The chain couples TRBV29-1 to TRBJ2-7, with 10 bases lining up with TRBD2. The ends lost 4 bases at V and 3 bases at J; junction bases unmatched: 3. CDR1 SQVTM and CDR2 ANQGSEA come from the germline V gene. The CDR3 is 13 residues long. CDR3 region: CSVGGTSVYEQYF. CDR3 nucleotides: TGCAGCGTTGGCGGGACTAGCGTCTACGAGCAGTACTTC.

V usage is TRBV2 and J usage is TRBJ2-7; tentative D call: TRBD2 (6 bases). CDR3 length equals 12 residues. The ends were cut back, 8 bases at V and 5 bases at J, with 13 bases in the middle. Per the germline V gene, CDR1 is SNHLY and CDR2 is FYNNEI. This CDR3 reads CASRPGRHEQYF. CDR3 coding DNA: TGTGCCAGCCGTCCAGGGAGGCACGAGCAGTACTTC.

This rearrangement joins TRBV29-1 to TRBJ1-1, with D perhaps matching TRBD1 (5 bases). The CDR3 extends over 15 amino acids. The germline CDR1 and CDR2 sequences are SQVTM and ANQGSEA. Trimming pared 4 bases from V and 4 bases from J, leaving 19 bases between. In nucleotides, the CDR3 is TGCAGCGTTGCCGGGGGATTCGGGGCCTTCACTGAAGCTTTCTTT. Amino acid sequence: CSVAGGFGAFTEAFF. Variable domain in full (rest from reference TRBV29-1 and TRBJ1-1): SAVISQKPSRDICQRGTSLTIQCQVDSQVTMMFWYRQQPGQSLTLIATANQGSEATYESGFVIDKFPISRPNLTFSTLTVSNMSPEDSSIYLCSVAGGFGAFTEAFFGQGTRLTVV.